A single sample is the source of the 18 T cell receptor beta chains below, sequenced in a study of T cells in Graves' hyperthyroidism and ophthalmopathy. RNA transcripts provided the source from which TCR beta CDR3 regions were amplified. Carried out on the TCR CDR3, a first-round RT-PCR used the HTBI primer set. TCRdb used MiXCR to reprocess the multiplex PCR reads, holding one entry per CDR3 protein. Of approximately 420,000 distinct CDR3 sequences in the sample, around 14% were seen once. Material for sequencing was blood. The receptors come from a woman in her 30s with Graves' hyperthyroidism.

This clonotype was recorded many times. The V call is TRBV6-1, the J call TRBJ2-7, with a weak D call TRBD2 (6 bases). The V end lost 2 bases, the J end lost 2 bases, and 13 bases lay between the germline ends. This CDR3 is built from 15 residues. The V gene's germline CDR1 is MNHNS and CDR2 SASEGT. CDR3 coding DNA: TGTGCCAGCAGTGAAATCTTACGGACTACCTACGAGCAGTACTTC. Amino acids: CASSEILRTTYEQYF.

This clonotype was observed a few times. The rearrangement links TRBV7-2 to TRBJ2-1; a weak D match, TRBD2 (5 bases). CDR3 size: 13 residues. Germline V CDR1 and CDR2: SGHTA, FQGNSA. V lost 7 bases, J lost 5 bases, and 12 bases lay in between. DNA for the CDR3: TGTGCCAGCACCACTGGGAGACACAATGAGCAGTTCTTC. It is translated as CASTTGRHNEQFF.

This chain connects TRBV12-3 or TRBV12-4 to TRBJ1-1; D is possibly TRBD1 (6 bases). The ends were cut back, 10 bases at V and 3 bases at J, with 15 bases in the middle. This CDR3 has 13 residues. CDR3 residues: CATRLQGYTEAFF. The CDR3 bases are TGTGCCACCAGGTTACAGGGTTACACTGAAGCTTTCTTT.

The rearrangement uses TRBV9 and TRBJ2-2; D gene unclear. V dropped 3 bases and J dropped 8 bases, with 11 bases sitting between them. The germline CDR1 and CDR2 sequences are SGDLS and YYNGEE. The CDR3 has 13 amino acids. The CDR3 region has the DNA TGTGCCAGCAGCGCCGACCCTGGGGGGGAGCTGTTTTTT. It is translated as CASSADPGGELFF.

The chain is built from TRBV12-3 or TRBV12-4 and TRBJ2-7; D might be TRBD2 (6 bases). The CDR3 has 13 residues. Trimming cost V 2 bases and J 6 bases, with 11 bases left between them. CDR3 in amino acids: CASSLMRGGEQYF. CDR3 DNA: TGTGCCAGCAGTTTAATGCGGGGCGGCGAGCAGTACTTC.

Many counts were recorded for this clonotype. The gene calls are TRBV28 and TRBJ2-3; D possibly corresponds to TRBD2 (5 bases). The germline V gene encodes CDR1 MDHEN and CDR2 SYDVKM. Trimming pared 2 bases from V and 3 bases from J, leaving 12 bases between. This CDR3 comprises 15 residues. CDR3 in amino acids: CASSLGAGNTDTQYF. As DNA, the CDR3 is TGTGCCAGCAGTTTAGGCGCGGGTAATACAGATACGCAGTATTTT.

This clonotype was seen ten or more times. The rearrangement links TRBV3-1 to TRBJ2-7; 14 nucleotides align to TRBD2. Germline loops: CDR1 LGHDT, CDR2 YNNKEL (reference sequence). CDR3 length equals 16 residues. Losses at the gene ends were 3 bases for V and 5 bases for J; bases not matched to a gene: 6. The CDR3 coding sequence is TGTGCCAGCAGCCAGGAGGGACTAGCGGGAGCCCACGAGCAGTACTTC. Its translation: CASSQEGLAGAHEQYF.

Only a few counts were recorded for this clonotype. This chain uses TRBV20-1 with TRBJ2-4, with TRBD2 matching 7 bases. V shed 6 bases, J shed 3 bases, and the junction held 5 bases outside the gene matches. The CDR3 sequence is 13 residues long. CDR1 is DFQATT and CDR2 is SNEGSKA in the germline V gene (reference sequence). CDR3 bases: TGCAGTGCGGAAGCGGGGATCAAAAACATTCAGTACTTC. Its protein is CSAEAGIKNIQYF.

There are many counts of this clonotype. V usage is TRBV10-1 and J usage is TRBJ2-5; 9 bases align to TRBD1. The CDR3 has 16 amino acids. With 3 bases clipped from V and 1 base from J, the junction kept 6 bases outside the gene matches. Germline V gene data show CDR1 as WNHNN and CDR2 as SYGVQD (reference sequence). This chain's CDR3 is CASSDRDRDSQETQYF. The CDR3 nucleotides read TGCGCCAGCAGTGACCGGGACAGGGACTCCCAAGAGACCCAGTACTTC.

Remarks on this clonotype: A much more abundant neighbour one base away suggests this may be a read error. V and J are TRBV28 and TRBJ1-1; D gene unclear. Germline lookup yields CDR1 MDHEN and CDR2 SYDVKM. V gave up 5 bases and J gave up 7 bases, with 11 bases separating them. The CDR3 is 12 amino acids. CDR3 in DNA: TGTGCCAGCAGTACCCTTCACATTGAAGCTTTCTTT. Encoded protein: CASSTLHIEAFF.

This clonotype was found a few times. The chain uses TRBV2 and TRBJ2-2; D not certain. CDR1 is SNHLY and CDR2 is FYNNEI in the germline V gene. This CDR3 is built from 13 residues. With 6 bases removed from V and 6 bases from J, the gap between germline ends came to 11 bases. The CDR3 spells CASRDREAGELFF. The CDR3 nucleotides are TGTGCCAGCAGGGATAGGGAAGCCGGGGAGCTGTTTTTT.

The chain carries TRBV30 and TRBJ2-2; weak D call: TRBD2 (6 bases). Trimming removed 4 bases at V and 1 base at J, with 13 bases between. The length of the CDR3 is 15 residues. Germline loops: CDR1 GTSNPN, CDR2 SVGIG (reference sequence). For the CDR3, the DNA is TGTGCCTGGAAGGGAGGCGTGGGGAACACCGGGGAGCTGTTTTTT. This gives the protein CAWKGGVGNTGELFF.

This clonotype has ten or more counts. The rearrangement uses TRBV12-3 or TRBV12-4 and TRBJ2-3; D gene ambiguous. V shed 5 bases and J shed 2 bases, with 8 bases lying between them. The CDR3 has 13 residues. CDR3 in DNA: TGTGCCAGCAGTCACTGGAACACAGATACGCAGTATTTT. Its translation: CASSHWNTDTQYF.

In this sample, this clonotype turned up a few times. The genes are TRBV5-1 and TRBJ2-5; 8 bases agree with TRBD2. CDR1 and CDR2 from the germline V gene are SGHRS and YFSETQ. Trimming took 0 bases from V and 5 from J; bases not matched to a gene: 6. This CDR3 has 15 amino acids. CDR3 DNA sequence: TGCGCCAGCAGCTTGGCCGGGACTAGGACGGAGACCCAGTACTTC. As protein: CASSLAGTRTETQYF.

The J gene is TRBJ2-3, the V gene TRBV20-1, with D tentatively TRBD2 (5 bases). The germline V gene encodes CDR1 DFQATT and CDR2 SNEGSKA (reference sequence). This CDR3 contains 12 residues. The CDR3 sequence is CSSFGDTDTQYF. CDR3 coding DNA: TGCAGCTCTTTCGGGGACACAGATACGCAGTATTTT.

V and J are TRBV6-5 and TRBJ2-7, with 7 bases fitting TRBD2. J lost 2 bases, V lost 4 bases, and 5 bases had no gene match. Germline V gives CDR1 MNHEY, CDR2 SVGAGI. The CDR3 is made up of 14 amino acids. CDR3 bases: TGTGCCAGCAGTTCAAGGACTAGGGCCTACGAGCAGTACTTC. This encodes CASSSRTRAYEQYF.

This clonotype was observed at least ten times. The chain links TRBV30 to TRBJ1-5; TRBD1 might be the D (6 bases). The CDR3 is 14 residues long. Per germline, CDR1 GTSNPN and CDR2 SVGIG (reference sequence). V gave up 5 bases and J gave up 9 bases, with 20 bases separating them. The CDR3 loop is CAWAEGQPTGPQHF. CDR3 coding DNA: TGTGCCTGGGCAGAAGGACAGCCTACGGGGCCCCAGCATTTT.

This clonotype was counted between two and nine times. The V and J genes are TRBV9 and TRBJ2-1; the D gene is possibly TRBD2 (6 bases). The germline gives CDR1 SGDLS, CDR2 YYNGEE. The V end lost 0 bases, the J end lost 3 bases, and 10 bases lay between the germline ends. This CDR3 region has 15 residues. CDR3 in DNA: TGTGCCAGCAGCGTAGAGGCGGGAAACTACAATGAGCAGTTCTTC. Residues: CASSVEAGNYNEQFF.